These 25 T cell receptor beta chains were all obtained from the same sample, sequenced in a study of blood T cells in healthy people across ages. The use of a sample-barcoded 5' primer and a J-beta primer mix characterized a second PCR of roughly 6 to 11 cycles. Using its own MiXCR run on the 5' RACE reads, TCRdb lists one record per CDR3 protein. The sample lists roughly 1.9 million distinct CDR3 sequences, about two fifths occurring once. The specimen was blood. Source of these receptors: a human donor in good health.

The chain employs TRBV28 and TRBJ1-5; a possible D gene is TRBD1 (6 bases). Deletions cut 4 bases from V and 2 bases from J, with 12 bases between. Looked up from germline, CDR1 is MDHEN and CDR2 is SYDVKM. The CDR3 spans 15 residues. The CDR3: CASSYRAWGNQPQHF. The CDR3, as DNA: TGTGCCAGCAGTTACAGGGCATGGGGCAATCAGCCCCAGCATTTT. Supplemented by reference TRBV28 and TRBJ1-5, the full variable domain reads DVKVTQSSRYLVKRTGEKVFLECVQDMDHENMFWYRQDPGLGLRLIYFSYDVKMKEKGDIPEGYSVSREKKERFSLILESASTNQTSMYLCASSYRAWGNQPQHFGDGTRLSIL.

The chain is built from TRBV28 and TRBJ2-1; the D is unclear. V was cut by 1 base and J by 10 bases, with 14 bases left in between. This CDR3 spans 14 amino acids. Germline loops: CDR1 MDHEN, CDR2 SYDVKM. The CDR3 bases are TGTGCCAGCAGTTTATTGGTGGGGTGGTACGAGCAGTTCTTC. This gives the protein CASSLLVGWYEQFF.

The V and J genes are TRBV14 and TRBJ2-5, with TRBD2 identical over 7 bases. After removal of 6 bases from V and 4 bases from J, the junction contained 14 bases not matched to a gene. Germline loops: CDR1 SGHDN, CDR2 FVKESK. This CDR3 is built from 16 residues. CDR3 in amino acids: CASSLTSEGFGETQYF. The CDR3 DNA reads TGTGCCAGCAGTCTAACTAGCGAAGGCTTCGGAGAGACCCAGTACTTC.

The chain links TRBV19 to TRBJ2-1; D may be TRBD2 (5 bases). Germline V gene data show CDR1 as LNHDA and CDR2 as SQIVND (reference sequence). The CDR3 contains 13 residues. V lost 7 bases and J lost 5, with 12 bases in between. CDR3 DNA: TGTGCCAGTACCCCGGGGAATAACAATGAGCAGTTCTTC. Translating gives CASTPGNNNEQFF.

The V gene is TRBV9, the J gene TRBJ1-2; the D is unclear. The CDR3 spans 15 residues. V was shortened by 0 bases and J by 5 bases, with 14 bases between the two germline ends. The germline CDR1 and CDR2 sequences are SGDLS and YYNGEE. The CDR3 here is CASSVGIDTDYGYTF. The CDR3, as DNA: TGTGCCAGCAGCGTAGGAATTGACACTGATTATGGCTACACCTTC. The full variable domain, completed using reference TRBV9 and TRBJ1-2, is DSGVTQTPKHLITATGQRVTLRCSPRSGDLSVYWYQQSLDQGLQFLIQYYNGEERAKGNILERFSAQQFPDLHSELNLSSLELGDSALYFCASSVGIDTDYGYTFGSGTRLTVV.

CDR3 nucleotide sequence: TGTGCCAGCAGTGGGACAGGTGGAGACTACGAGCAGTACTTC. Translated, it gives CASSGTGGDYEQYF. This chain joins TRBV21-1 and TRBJ2-4; no DNA check was done on the table's D call, TRBD1. TRBJ2-7 matches the DNA end more closely, so the J call is doubtful. TRBV21-1 is flagged as a pseudogene. The CDR3 contains 14 residues.

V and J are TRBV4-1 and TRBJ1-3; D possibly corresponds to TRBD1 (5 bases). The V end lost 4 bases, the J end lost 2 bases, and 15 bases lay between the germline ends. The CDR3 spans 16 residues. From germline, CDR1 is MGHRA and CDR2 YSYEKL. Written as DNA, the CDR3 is TGCGCCAGCAGCCGTAGCGGGGGTAGGGCTGGAAACACCATATATTTT. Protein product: CASSRSGGRAGNTIYF.

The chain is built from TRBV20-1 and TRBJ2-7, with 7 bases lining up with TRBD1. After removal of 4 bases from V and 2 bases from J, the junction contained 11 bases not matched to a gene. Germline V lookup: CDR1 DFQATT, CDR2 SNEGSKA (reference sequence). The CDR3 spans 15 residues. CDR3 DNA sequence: TGCAGTGCTATCCGGACGGGGACAGAGGCCTACGAGCAGTACTTC. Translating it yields CSAIRTGTEAYEQYF.

The CDR3 is CAWSVGRGEQFF. CDR3 coding DNA: TGTGCCTGGAGTGTAGGGAGGGGTGAGCAGTTCTTC. The rearrangement joins TRBV30 to TRBJ2-1, with 7 bases identical to TRBD2. The CDR3 has 12 amino acids. Trimming cost V 0 bases and J 9 bases; bases outside gene matches: 2. Germline V gene sequence: CDR1 GTSNPN, CDR2 SVGIG (reference sequence).

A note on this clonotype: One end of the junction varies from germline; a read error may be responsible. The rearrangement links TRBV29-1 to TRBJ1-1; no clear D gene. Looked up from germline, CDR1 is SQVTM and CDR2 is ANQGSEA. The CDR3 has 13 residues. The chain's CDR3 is CSVDLSENTEAFF. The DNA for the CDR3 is TGCAGCGTTGATTTAAGTGAGAACACTGAGGCTTTCTTT.

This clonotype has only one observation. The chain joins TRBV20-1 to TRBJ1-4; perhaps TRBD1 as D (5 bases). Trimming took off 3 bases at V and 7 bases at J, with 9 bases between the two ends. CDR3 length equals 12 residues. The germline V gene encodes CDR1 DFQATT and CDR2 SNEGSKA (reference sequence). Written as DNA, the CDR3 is TGCAGTGCTAGTTTTGGGGGTGAAAAACTGTTTTTT. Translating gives CSASFGGEKLFF.

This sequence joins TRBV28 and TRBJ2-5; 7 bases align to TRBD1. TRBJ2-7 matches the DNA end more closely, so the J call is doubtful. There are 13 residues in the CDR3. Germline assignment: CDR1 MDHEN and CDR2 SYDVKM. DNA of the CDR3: TGTGCCAGCAGTCTGACAGGGTTTGTCGAGCAGTACTTC. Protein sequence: CASSLTGFVEQYF.

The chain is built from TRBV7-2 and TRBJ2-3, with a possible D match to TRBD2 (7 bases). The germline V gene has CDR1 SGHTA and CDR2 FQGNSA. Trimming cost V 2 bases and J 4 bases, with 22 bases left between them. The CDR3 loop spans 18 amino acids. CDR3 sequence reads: CASSLIFSSSGGSDTQYF. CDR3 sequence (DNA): TGTGCCAGCAGCTTAATATTTAGCTCGTCGGGGGGCTCAGATACGCAGTATTTT.

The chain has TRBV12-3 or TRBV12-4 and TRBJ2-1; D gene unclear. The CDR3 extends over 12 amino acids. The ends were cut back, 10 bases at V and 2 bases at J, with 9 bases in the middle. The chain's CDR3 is CATSKAYNEQFF. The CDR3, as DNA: TGTGCCACCTCGAAGGCCTACAATGAGCAGTTCTTC.

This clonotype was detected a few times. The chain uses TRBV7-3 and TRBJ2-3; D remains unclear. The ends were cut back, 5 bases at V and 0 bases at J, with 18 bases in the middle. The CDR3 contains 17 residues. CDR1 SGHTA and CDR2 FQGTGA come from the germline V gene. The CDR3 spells CASSPPARAPSTDTQYF. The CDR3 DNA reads TGTGCCAGCAGCCCCCCGGCCCGAGCCCCTAGCACAGATACGCAGTATTTT. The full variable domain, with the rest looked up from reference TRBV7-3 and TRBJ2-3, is GAGVSQTPSNKVTEKGKYVELRCDPISGHTALYWYRQSLGQGPEFLIYFQGTGAADDSGLPNDRFFAVRPEGSVSTLKIQRTERGDSAVYLCASSPPARAPSTDTQYFGPGTRLTVL.

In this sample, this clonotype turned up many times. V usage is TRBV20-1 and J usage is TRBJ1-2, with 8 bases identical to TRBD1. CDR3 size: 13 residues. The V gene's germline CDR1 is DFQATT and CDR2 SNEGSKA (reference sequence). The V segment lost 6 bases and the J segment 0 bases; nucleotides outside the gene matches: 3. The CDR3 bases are TGCAGTGCCGGGACAGGAGCTAACTATGGCTACACCTTC. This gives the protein CSAGTGANYGYTF.

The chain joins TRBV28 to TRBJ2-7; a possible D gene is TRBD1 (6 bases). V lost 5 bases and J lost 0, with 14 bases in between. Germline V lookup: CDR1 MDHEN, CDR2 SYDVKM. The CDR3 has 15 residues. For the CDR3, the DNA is TGTGCCAGCAGTAGAACGGGACACACCTCCTACGAGCAGTACTTC. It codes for CASSRTGHTSYEQYF. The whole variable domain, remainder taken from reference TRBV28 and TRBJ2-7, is DVKVTQSSRYLVKRTGEKVFLECVQDMDHENMFWYRQDPGLGLRLIYFSYDVKMKEKGDIPEGYSVSREKKERFSLILESASTNQTSMYLCASSRTGHTSYEQYFGPGTRLTVT.

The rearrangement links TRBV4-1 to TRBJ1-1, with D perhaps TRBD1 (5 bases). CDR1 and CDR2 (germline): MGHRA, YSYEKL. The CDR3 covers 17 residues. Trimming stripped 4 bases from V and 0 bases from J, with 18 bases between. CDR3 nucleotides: TGCGCCAGCAGCCTGAAACGACTTGGGGGATTGAACACTGAAGCTTTCTTT. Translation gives CASSLKRLGGLNTEAFF.

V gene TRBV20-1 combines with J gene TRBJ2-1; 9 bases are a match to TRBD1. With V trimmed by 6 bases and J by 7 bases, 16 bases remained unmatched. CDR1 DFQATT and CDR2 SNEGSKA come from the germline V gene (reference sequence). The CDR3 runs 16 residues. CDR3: CSATKKRGTGRNEQFF. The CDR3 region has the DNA TGCAGTGCCACGAAAAAACGGGGGACAGGGCGTAATGAGCAGTTCTTC.

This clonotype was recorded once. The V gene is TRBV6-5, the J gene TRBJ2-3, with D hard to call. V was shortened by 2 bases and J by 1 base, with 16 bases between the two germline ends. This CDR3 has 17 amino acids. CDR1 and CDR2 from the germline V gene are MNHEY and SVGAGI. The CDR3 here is CASSYHMHTRGTDTQYF. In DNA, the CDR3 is TGTGCCAGCAGTTACCACATGCACACCCGAGGCACAGATACGCAGTATTTT.

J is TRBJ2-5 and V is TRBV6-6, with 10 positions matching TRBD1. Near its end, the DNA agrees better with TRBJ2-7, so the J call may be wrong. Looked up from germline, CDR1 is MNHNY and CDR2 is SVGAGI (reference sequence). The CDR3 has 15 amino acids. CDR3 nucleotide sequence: TGTGCCAGCAGTCCCCGCGGACAGGGGGGAAACGAGCAGTACTTC. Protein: CASSPRGQGGNEQYF.

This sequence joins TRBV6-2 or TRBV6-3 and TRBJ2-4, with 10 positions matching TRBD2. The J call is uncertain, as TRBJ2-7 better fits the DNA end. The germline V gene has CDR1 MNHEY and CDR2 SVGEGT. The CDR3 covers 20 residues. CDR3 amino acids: CASSSIHPRTPGLAFYEQYF. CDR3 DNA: TGTGCCAGCAGCTCTATACACCCGAGAACCCCGGGACTAGCGTTCTACGAGCAGTACTTC.

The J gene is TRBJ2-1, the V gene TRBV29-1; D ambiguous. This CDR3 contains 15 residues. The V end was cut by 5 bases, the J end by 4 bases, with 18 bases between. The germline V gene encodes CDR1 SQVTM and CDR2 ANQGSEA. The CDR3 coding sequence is TGCAGCGTTCTTCCCCTTCGTGGGGTTTACAATGAGCAGTTCTTC. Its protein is CSVLPLRGVYNEQFF.

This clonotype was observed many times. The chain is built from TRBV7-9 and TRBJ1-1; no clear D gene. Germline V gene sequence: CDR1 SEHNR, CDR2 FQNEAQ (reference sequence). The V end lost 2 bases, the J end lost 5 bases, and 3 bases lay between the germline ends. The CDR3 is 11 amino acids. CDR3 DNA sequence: TGTGCCAGCAGCTTAATAACTGAAGCTTTCTTT. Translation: CASSLITEAFF.

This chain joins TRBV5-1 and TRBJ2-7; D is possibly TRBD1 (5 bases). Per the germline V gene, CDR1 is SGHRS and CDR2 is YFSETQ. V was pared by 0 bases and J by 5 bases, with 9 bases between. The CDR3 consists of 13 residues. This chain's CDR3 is CASSLAGQHEQYF. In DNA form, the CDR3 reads TGCGCCAGCAGCTTGGCAGGGCAGCACGAGCAGTACTTC.